Presented here are 22 T cell receptor beta chains from one specimen sequenced in a study of early T cells in non-severe SARS-CoV-2 infection. Using its own MiXCR run on the 5' RACE reads, TCRdb lists one record per CDR3 protein. The sample yields about 27,000 distinct CDR3 sequences, around 4% seen once. Sequencing used whole blood. The receptor source for this set is an adult who was a healthcare worker with PCR-confirmed SARS-CoV-2 infection or an uninfected control (not recorded which).

This clonotype was found many times. The rearrangement joins TRBV5-1 to TRBJ2-2; D is unresolved. There are 15 residues in the CDR3. The germline CDR1 and CDR2 sequences are SGHRS and YFSETQ. With 0 bases removed from V and 5 bases from J, the gap between germline ends came to 11 bases. CDR3 bases: TGCGCCAGCAGCTTGGAGGGATCAAGGACCGGGGAGCTGTTTTTT. Protein sequence: CASSLEGSRTGELFF.

Ten or more counts support this clonotype. This sequence joins TRBV11-3 and TRBJ2-1, with D possibly TRBD1 on 6 matching bases. There are 15 residues in the CDR3. The germline CDR1 and CDR2 sequences are SGHNT and YENEEA. Trimming shortened V by 4 bases and J by 3 bases, and 13 bases separated the two germline ends. The CDR3 spells CASSSQDSFYNEQFF. The CDR3 DNA follows: TGTGCCAGCAGCTCCCAGGACAGCTTCTACAATGAGCAGTTCTTC.

This clonotype was seen ten or more times. The rearrangement uses TRBV6-5 and TRBJ1-2; no firm D call. CDR1 is MNHEY, CDR2 SVGAGI, per germline. V was pared by 7 bases and J by 4 bases, with 4 bases between. CDR3 length: 10 amino acids. The CDR3 loop reads CASKVYGYTF. CDR3 in DNA: TGTGCCAGCAAGGTCTATGGCTACACCTTC.

The chain uses TRBV30 and TRBJ2-1; TRBD2 matches 14 bases. V lost 4 bases, J lost 0 bases, and 8 bases stayed unmatched. The CDR3 is 18 residues long. Germline V CDR1 and CDR2: GTSNPN, SVGIG (reference sequence). CDR3 in amino acids: CAWKPGLAGGSSYNEQFF. The CDR3 DNA reads as TGTGCCTGGAAACCCGGACTAGCGGGAGGCAGCTCCTACAATGAGCAGTTCTTC.

The table lists this clonotype with many counts. The chain recombines TRBV7-3 with TRBJ2-3; TRBD2 agrees at 7 bases. Germline V gene sequence: CDR1 SGHTA, CDR2 FQGTGA. The CDR3 totals 15 residues. The J segment lost 3 bases and the V segment lost 5 bases, leaving 8 bases of the junction unmatched. The CDR3, as DNA: TGTGCCAGCAGCCCGCGGGGACTACCAACAGATACGCAGTATTTT. As protein: CASSPRGLPTDTQYF.

At least ten counts were recorded for this clonotype. The chain is built from TRBV21-1 and TRBJ2-1. TRBV21-1 is a pseudogene segment. The CDR3 is 14 amino acids. In nucleotides, the CDR3 is TGTGCTAGCGGGGAACAAGCCTCCTACAATGAGCAGTTCTTC. Protein sequence: CASGEQASYNEQFF.

This clonotype has a count of ten or more. The chain is built from TRBV7-2 and TRBJ2-1; D perhaps matches TRBD1 (6 bases). This CDR3 comprises 14 residues. V was cut by 6 bases and J by 3 bases, with 12 bases left in between. Germline V gene data show CDR1 as SGHTA and CDR2 as FQGNSA. CDR3 sequence: CASSRDTIYNEQFF. The CDR3 DNA sequence: TGTGCCAGCAGTCGGGACACAATCTACAATGAGCAGTTCTTC.

This clonotype was observed at least ten times. J is TRBJ2-2 and V is TRBV9; TRBD1 agrees at 9 bases. This CDR3 contains 16 residues. Germline CDR1 is SGDLS and CDR2 is YYNGEE. J lost 3 bases, V lost 4 bases, and 7 bases had no gene match. This CDR3 reads CASSSTGTGYTGELFF. The CDR3 DNA reads as TGTGCCAGCAGCTCCACCGGGACAGGGTACACCGGGGAGCTGTTTTTT.

The sample holds many counts of this clonotype. The rearrangement joins TRBV6-5 to TRBJ2-1; D remains ambiguous. V was trimmed by 5 bases and J by 6 bases, leaving 11 bases between them. Germline lookup yields CDR1 MNHEY and CDR2 SVGAGI. This CDR3 has 13 amino acids. The CDR3 nucleotides read TGTGCCAGCAGTCTCCGGGCCCCCAATGAGCAGTTCTTC. It encodes CASSLRAPNEQFF.

This clonotype has just a few counts. This rearrangement joins TRBV14 to TRBJ2-7; D is ambiguous. The CDR3 totals 11 residues. V lost 3 bases and J lost 7, with 7 bases in between. Germline V gives CDR1 SGHDN, CDR2 FVKESK. The CDR3 loop reads CASSHPGEQYV. Here the CDR3 DNA reads TGTGCCAGCAGCCACCCGGGTGAGCAGTACGTC.

This clonotype has at least ten counts. The V and J genes are TRBV12-3 or TRBV12-4 and TRBJ2-3, with TRBD2 identical over 7 bases. The length of the CDR3 is 15 residues. Trimming removed 0 bases from V and 4 bases from J; junction bases left unmatched: 4. The CDR3, as DNA: TGTGCCAGCAGTTTAGCGGGAGGGGAGTCAGATACGCAGTATTTT. Its protein product is CASSLAGGESDTQYF.

This clonotype was detected ten times or more. V and J are TRBV10-3 and TRBJ2-7; TRBD1 or TRBD2 may be the D gene (5 bases each). V was shortened by 6 bases and J by 1 base, with 13 bases between the two germline ends. Germline V gene data show CDR1 as ENHRY and CDR2 as SYGVKD. This CDR3 comprises 14 residues. The CDR3: CAISPGADSYEQYF. CDR3 bases: TGTGCCATCAGCCCCGGGGCGGATTCCTACGAGCAGTACTTC.

This clonotype was recorded many times. The chain joins TRBV4-3 to TRBJ2-1, with 7 bases lining up with TRBD2. This CDR3 has 16 amino acids. After removal of 0 bases from V and 3 bases from J, the junction contained 5 bases not matched to a gene. Germline-derived CDR1 and CDR2 are LGHNA and YSLEER. The CDR3 region is CASSQDGGEDYNEQFF. The CDR3 DNA reads as TGCGCCAGCAGCCAAGATGGGGGGGAGGACTACAATGAGCAGTTCTTC.

There are many counts of this clonotype. The chain is built from TRBV20-1 and TRBJ2-3, with D perhaps matching TRBD2 (6 bases). V shed 5 bases and J shed 0 bases, with 12 bases lying between them. CDR1 and CDR2 from the germline V gene are DFQATT and SNEGSKA (reference sequence). This CDR3 is built from 14 residues. The CDR3 protein is CSAEEGPSTDTQYF. The CDR3 DNA follows: TGCAGTGCTGAGGAGGGACCTAGCACAGATACGCAGTATTTT.

This clonotype was recorded at least ten times. The chain carries TRBV5-4 and TRBJ1-1, with a possible D match to TRBD1 (5 bases). Trimming took 1 base from V and 7 from J, leaving 14 bases between them. There are 14 residues in the CDR3. The germline CDR1 and CDR2 sequences are SGHNT and YYREEE (reference sequence). In nucleotides, the CDR3 is TGTGCCAGCAGCTTGTGGGGGGTTTTCGGTGAAGCTTTCTTT. The encoded protein is CASSLWGVFGEAFF.

This clonotype was recorded many times. This chain uses TRBV7-2 with TRBJ2-1; 7 bases are a match to TRBD1. Germline assignment: CDR1 SGHTA and CDR2 FQGNSA. The CDR3 totals 14 residues. V lost 5 bases, J lost 7 bases, and 8 bases stayed unmatched. CDR3 amino acids: CASSQRTGSNEQFF. The CDR3 DNA sequence: TGTGCCAGCAGCCAAAGGACAGGATCTAATGAGCAGTTCTTC.

Only a few counts were recorded for this clonotype. V is TRBV23-1 and J is TRBJ1-6; TRBD1 matches 11 bases. TRBV23-1 is an ORF, and what it does is uncertain. V lost 6 bases, J lost 9 bases, and 13 bases stayed unmatched. The CDR3 is made up of 17 amino acids. Here the CDR3 reads CASRQGTGGFFSSPLHF. CDR3 nucleotide sequence: TGCGCCAGCAGACAGGGGACAGGGGGTTTTTTTTCTTCACCCCTCCACTTT.

This clonotype was found many times. V usage is TRBV7-2 and J usage is TRBJ2-1; TRBD1 or TRBD2 may be the D gene (5 bases each). In germline, CDR1 is SGHTA, CDR2 FQGNSA. The CDR3 runs 16 residues. V gave up 0 bases and J gave up 6 bases, with 15 bases separating them. The CDR3 DNA sequence: TGTGCCAGCAGCTTAGCTCGGGGACCACGTCCCAATGAGCAGTTCTTC. Translated, it gives CASSLARGPRPNEQFF.

This clonotype was counted many times. This chain uses TRBV20-1 with TRBJ2-1; TRBD1 might be the D (6 bases). This CDR3 spans 15 amino acids. V dropped 5 bases and J dropped 7 bases, with 21 bases sitting between them. Germline V CDR1 and CDR2: DFQATT, SNEGSKA (reference sequence). The CDR3 nucleotides are TGCAGTGCTCCCCCAACCGGGACAATAATGAATGAGCAGTTCTTC. Translating gives CSAPPTGTIMNEQFF.

This clonotype was seen at least ten times. The gene calls are TRBV6-5 and TRBJ2-3; D might be TRBD1 (6 bases). V was pared by 7 bases and J by 0 bases, with 14 bases between. CDR1 and CDR2 from the germline V gene are MNHEY and SVGAGI. The CDR3 loop spans 15 amino acids. The DNA for the CDR3 is TGTGCCAGCAAGACAGGAGTGTTTAGCACAGATACGCAGTATTTT. This sequence encodes CASKTGVFSTDTQYF.

The table lists this clonotype with many counts. The V call is TRBV27, the J call TRBJ1-5, with D perhaps TRBD1 (5 bases). CDR1 MNHEY and CDR2 SMNVEV come from the germline V gene (reference sequence). The CDR3 runs to 15 residues. Trimming shortened V by 1 base and J by 0 bases, and 7 bases separated the two germline ends. Here the CDR3 DNA reads TGTGCCAGCAGTTTATGGGGGAATAGCAATCAGCCCCAGCATTTT. It is translated as CASSLWGNSNQPQHF.

This clonotype came up many times. The J gene is TRBJ2-1, the V gene TRBV27; D not certain. The germline V gene encodes CDR1 MNHEY and CDR2 SMNVEV (reference sequence). Trimming removed 6 bases at V and 3 bases at J, with 18 bases between. CDR3 length equals 16 residues. The CDR3 coding sequence is TGTGCCAGCAGGCCGGGCCCCCGAAGTGGCTACAATGAGCAGTTCTTC. Protein product: CASRPGPRSGYNEQFF.